The 28 T cell receptor beta chains reported below all come from one sample, sequenced in a study of T cell responses to AZD1222 COVID-19 vaccine (dated by TCRdb to 2020 to 2022). Library preparation used the immunoSEQ multiplex PCR assay. In its TCRdb copy, this immuneACCESS table keeps in-frame sequences only and misses some clones. Where compared with another copy, unresolved V genes explain less than half of these, and the others have no known cause. For this sample the table gives under 170,000 clones, of which roughly nine tenths were detected only once. In total, the top ten clones hold approximately 3.5% of the sample. Taken with the paper, the label for time point translates to: about 28 days (+/-7) after the second vaccine dose. Specimen: peripheral blood, collected 28 days after the second AZD1222 dose. Every receptor here comes from an adult who received the AZD1222 COVID-19 vaccine.

The rearrangement joins TRBV28 to TRBJ2-1; 7 nucleotides line up with TRBD2. The V and J ends lost 5 bases and 8 bases, in that order; junction bases with no gene match: 12. Germline-derived CDR1 and CDR2 are MDHEN and SYDVKM. This CDR3 has 15 residues. This CDR3 reads CASSEGGQVRDEQFF. CDR3 DNA sequence: TGTGCCAGCAGTGAGGGAGGGCAAGTTCGCGATGAGCAGTTCTTC.

The chain joins TRBV5-1 to TRBJ2-1; D is ambiguous. The germline V gene encodes CDR1 SGHRS and CDR2 YFSETQ. This CDR3 is built from 15 residues. Trimming stripped 4 bases from V and 0 bases from J, with 11 bases between. CDR3 sequence reads: CASSPQTSSYNEQFF. DNA of the CDR3: TGCGCCAGCAGCCCACAGACGAGCTCCTACAATGAGCAGTTCTTC.

The chain has TRBV5-1 and TRBJ2-7; D is uncertain. The CDR3 extends over 16 amino acids. Looked up from germline, CDR1 is SGHRS and CDR2 is YFSETQ. V was shortened by 3 bases and J by 2 bases, with 18 bases between the two germline ends. For the CDR3, the DNA is TGCGCCAGCAGCTGGTTCACCCCCAAAGGGCCCTACGAGCAGTACTTC. Amino acids: CASSWFTPKGPYEQYF.

The chain carries TRBV25-1 and TRBJ1-6, with 7 bases lining up with TRBD1. Germline CDR1 is MGHDK and CDR2 is SYGVNS. The V and J ends lost 3 bases and 7 bases, in that order; junction bases with no gene match: 6. This CDR3 is 15 amino acids long. CDR3 in DNA: TGTGCCAGCAGTGACACAGGGGCCAAAAATTCACCCCTCCACTTT. Translated: CASSDTGAKNSPLHF.

The chain has TRBV29-1 and TRBJ2-3; D might be TRBD1 or TRBD2, each matching 5 bases. V was clipped by 5 bases and J by 1 base, with 16 bases between them. Germline CDR1 reads SQVTM; CDR2 reads ANQGSEA. The CDR3 contains 15 residues. Written as DNA, the CDR3 is TGCAGCGTTCCCTTGGGGACCTGGGGCACAGATACGCAGTATTTT. Its protein is CSVPLGTWGTDTQYF.

V and J are TRBV2 and TRBJ1-4; D unclear. CDR1 and CDR2 from the germline V gene are SNHLY and FYNNEI. The CDR3 runs to 10 residues. V lost 1 base and J 9 bases, leaving 0 bases between the germline ends. The CDR3 DNA reads TGTGCCAGCAGTGAAGAAAAACTGTTTTTT. Protein: CASSEEKLFF.

The chain uses TRBV4-3 and TRBJ1-2; TRBD1 agrees at 8 bases. Germline lookup yields CDR1 LGHNA and CDR2 YSLEER. The CDR3 spans 18 residues. V was pared by 3 bases and J by 3 bases, with 15 bases of the junction left unmatched. Written as DNA, the CDR3 is TGCGCCAGCAGCCAGTGGGGACAGGAGACAGGACCTCACTATGGCTACACCTTC. It yields the protein CASSQWGQETGPHYGYTF.

The rearrangement uses TRBV7-9 and TRBJ1-1, with a possible D match to TRBD1 (5 bases). V lost 5 bases and J 0 bases, leaving 13 bases between the germline ends. The CDR3 spans 15 residues. CDR1 and CDR2 from the germline V gene are SEHNR and FQNEAQ (reference sequence). The CDR3, as DNA: TGTGCCAGCAGCCTCGGGGGACGGCTGAACACTGAAGCTTTCTTT. This encodes CASSLGGRLNTEAFF.

This sequence joins TRBV3-1 (or the pseudogene TRBV3-2) and TRBJ1-4; D gene unclear. The CDR3 spans 16 residues. Trimming removed 1 base at V and 0 bases at J, with 9 bases between. Per the germline V gene, CDR1 is LGHDT and CDR2 is YNNKEL (reference sequence). The CDR3 region is CASSQVSKATNEKLFF. In DNA form, the CDR3 reads TGTGCCAGCAGCCAAGTTTCAAAGGCAACTAATGAAAAACTGTTTTTT.

This sequence joins TRBV7-2 and TRBJ1-2; D might be TRBD1 (6 bases). CDR1 and CDR2 from the germline V gene are SGHTA and FQGNSA. This CDR3 is 14 amino acids long. V was cut by 5 bases and J by 8 bases, with 18 bases left in between. The CDR3 coding sequence is TGTGCCAGCAGCGTAGATCCGGGGGCGAGAGGCTACACCTTC. It yields the protein CASSVDPGARGYTF.

The V gene is TRBV5-1, the J gene TRBJ2-3; TRBD2 aligns across 9 bases. Germline CDR1 is SGHRS and CDR2 is YFSETQ. The CDR3 length is 14 residues. Trimming at V came to 4 bases and at J to 3 bases, leaving 3 bases not matched to a gene. The CDR3 sequence is CASSLTSGTDTQYF. The CDR3 DNA follows: TGCGCCAGCAGCCTTACTAGCGGGACAGATACGCAGTATTTT.

This rearrangement joins TRBV18 to TRBJ1-4; tentatively, D is TRBD1 (6 bases). The germline CDR1 and CDR2 sequences are KGHSH and LQKENI. V was trimmed by 0 bases and J by 7 bases, leaving 12 bases between them. The CDR3 totals 15 residues. Written as DNA, the CDR3 is TGTGCCAGCTCACCACCGGGGGCGCGGAGTGAAAAACTGTTTTTT. Its translation is CASSPPGARSEKLFF.

This chain joins TRBV18 and TRBJ2-3; D possibly corresponds to TRBD1 (6 bases). Germline assignment: CDR1 KGHSH and CDR2 LQKENI. Trimming shortened V by 3 bases and J by 1 base, and 8 bases separated the two germline ends. The CDR3 sequence is 14 residues long. CDR3 coding DNA: TGTGCCAGCTCACCGACAGGTCGCACAGATACGCAGTATTTT. This encodes CASSPTGRTDTQYF.

This sequence joins TRBV7-9 and TRBJ1-1, with 7 bases fitting TRBD1. The CDR3 sequence is 12 residues long. V lost 5 bases to trimming and J lost 11 bases; unmatched junction nucleotides: 8. Germline V gives CDR1 SEHNR, CDR2 FQNEAQ (reference sequence). The CDR3 nucleotides are TGTGCCAGCAGCCGCGACAGGGTCGACGCTTTCTTT. Residues: CASSRDRVDAFF.

The J gene is TRBJ2-2, the V gene TRBV28, with a weak D call TRBD2 (6 bases). The CDR3 extends over 18 amino acids. CDR1 MDHEN and CDR2 SYDVKM come from the germline V gene. Trimming cost V 0 bases and J 1 base, with 15 bases left between them. CDR3 in DNA: TGTGCCAGCAGTTTATGGGTCATGGGGGGAATGAACACCGGGGAGCTGTTTTTT. Its protein is CASSLWVMGGMNTGELFF.

The chain employs TRBV4-1 and TRBJ1-2; D perhaps matches TRBD1 (5 bases). The ends were cut back, 3 bases at V and 3 bases at J, with 20 bases in the middle. The CDR3 has 17 residues. The germline CDR1 and CDR2 sequences are MGHRA and YSYEKL. The CDR3 region is CASSHPGPTGDDYGYTF. The CDR3 nucleotides are TGCGCCAGCAGCCACCCAGGCCCTACGGGGGACGACTATGGCTACACCTTC.

This chain links TRBV7-9 with TRBJ2-3; D gene unclear. CDR1 and CDR2 (germline): SEHNR, FQNEAQ (reference sequence). The CDR3 is made up of 15 amino acids. V gave up 2 bases and J gave up 0 bases, with 9 bases separating them. The CDR3 nucleotides are TGTGCCAGCAGCTTAAGAGAGCTCAGCACAGATACGCAGTATTTT. Amino acids: CASSLRELSTDTQYF.

The chain has TRBV9 and TRBJ2-5, with TRBD1 matching over 7 bases. Germline CDR1 SGDLS, CDR2 YYNGEE. V trimming: 0 bases; J trimming: 5 bases; junction bases outside the gene matches: 7. The CDR3 spans 15 residues. The CDR3 nucleotides are TGTGCCAGCAGCGTAGAAGTAGGGGGCCGGGAGACCCAGTACTTC. It is translated as CASSVEVGGRETQYF. The full variable domain, completed using reference TRBV9 and TRBJ2-5, is DSGVTQTPKHLITATGQRVTLRCSPRSGDLSVYWYQQSLDQGLQFLIQYYNGEERAKGNILERFSAQQFPDLHSELNLSSLELGDSALYFCASSVEVGGRETQYFGPGTRLLVL.

This chain connects TRBV12-3 or TRBV12-4 to TRBJ1-1; TRBD1 matches at 9 bases. Trimming cost V 6 bases and J 5 bases; bases outside gene matches: 4. CDR3 size: 13 residues. The CDR3 region is CASSRDRETEAFF. The CDR3 coding sequence is TGTGCCAGCAGCCGGGACAGGGAGACTGAAGCTTTCTTT.

This chain connects TRBV18 to TRBJ1-3; D may be TRBD1 (5 bases). The CDR3 has 18 residues. The germline gives CDR1 KGHSH, CDR2 LQKENI. V was cut by 3 bases and J by 2 bases, with 20 bases left in between. The CDR3 DNA sequence: TGTGCCAGCTCACCGACCCCGCCTGGGGACGGAGCTGGAAACACCATATATTTT. It yields the protein CASSPTPPGDGAGNTIYF.

The chain is built from TRBV9 and TRBJ2-3; D is perhaps TRBD1 (6 bases). Germline loops: CDR1 SGDLS, CDR2 YYNGEE. With 4 bases removed from V and 0 bases from J, the gap between germline ends came to 21 bases. The CDR3 extends over 18 amino acids. The CDR3 here is CASSPSIGQIPSTDTQYF. In DNA, the CDR3 is TGTGCCAGCAGCCCGAGCATAGGACAGATCCCTAGCACAGATACGCAGTATTTT.

The CDR3 bases are TGTGCCAGCAGCCTCGACAGATGGAATGAAAAACTGTTTTTT. It is translated as CASSLDRWNEKLFF. The chain has TRBV7-2 and TRBJ1-4; a weak D match, TRBD1 (5 bases). From germline, CDR1 is SGHTA and CDR2 FQGNSA. The V end lost 5 bases, the J end lost 5 bases, and 12 bases lay between the germline ends. This CDR3 comprises 14 residues.

The chain links TRBV11-2 to TRBJ2-7; no clear D. The CDR3 length is 11 residues. V lost 5 bases to trimming and J lost 7 bases, with 9 bases between them. Germline assignment: CDR1 SGHAT and CDR2 FQNNGV. CDR3 residues: CASSIGLEQYF. CDR3 DNA: TGTGCCAGCAGCATTGGCCTAGAGCAGTACTTC.

The chain links TRBV7-8 to TRBJ2-1; possibly TRBD2 for D (6 bases). Trimming removed 5 bases from V and 2 bases from J, with 19 bases in between. The CDR3 spans 17 residues. Germline V gives CDR1 SGHVS, CDR2 FQNEAQ. The CDR3 nucleotides read TGTGCCAGCAGCCACGAAACGCTGGCTAGCGCCTACAATGAGCAGTTCTTC. Translating it yields CASSHETLASAYNEQFF.

The chain employs TRBV5-1 and TRBJ1-2; 7 bases agree with TRBD1. J lost 4 bases, V lost 3 bases, and 21 bases had no gene match. The CDR3 consists of 19 residues. Germline CDR1 and CDR2: SGHRS and YFSETQ. CDR3 loop: CASSWAGTNSFSGGYGYTF. CDR3 DNA: TGCGCCAGCAGCTGGGCCGGGACAAACAGCTTTTCAGGGGGCTATGGCTACACCTTC.

J is TRBJ1-6 and V is TRBV6-5, with no clear D. V was shortened by 5 bases and J by 7 bases, with 12 bases between the two germline ends. There are 14 residues in the CDR3. In germline, CDR1 is MNHEY, CDR2 SVGAGI. This CDR3 reads CASSTSTGNSPLHF. The CDR3 region has the DNA TGTGCCAGCAGTACCTCCACGGGCAATTCACCCCTCCACTTT.

This chain joins TRBV3-1 (or the pseudogene TRBV3-2) and TRBJ2-1; D remains unclear. The germline gives CDR1 LGHDT, CDR2 YNNKEL (reference sequence). Trimming took 3 bases from V and 7 from J, leaving 4 bases between them. This CDR3 comprises 11 residues. As DNA, the CDR3 is TGTGCCAGCAGCCAGGGGAATGAGCAGTTCTTC. Protein product: CASSQGNEQFF.

The V call is TRBV12-3 or TRBV12-4, the J call TRBJ1-5; no clear D gene. Trimming stripped 5 bases from V and 6 bases from J, with 8 bases between. The CDR3 totals 12 residues. CDR3 sequence (DNA): TGTGCCAGCAGTCCCGCCCGTCAGCCCCAGCATTTT. Translation: CASSPARQPQHF.